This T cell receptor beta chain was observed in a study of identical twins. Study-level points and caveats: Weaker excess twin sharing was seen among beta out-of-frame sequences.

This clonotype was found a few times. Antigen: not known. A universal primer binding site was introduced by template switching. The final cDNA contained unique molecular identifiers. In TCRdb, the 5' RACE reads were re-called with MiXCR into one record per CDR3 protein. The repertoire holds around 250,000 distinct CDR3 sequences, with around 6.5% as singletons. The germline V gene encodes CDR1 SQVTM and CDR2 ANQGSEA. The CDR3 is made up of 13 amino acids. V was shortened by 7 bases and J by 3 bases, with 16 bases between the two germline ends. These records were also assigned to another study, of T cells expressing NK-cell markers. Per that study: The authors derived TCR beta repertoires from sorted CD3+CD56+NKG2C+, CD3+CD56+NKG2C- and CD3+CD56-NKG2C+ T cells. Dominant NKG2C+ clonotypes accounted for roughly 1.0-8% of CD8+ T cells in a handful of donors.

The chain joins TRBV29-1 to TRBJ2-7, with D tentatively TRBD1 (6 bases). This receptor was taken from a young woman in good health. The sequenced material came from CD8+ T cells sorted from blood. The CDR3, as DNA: TGCAGCGCCGCAGGGGCCGGCTTCTACGAGCAGTACTTC. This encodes CSAAGAGFYEQYF.